The T cell receptor (beta chain) described here comes from a study of blood T cell repertoires in COVID-19. Turning to the study itself: COVID-19 samples from acute and convalescent phases originated in the United States, Italy and Spain. PBMCs, B-cell-depleted T cells, or T cells were the source of the cDNA or gDNA that made up the material.

Participants came from fewer than 25 US areas, aged about 18 to 89 years. Source study methods: Amplification of reference gene primers provided the estimated nucleated cell counts. Libraries were prepared by immunoSEQ multiplex PCR; TCRdb keeps only in-frame clonotypes and omits some of them. From that table come the V and J calls and clone size; the DNA was used to work out D and trimming. Among approximately 350,000 clones, 75% to 90% were seen once, and the ten largest hold about 1%. Trimming took 4 bases from V and 2 from J, leaving 18 bases between them. The CDR3 covers 16 residues. Looked up from germline, CDR1 is MDHEN and CDR2 is SYDVKM.

This receptor was taken from a man between 18 and 35 years old who had recovered from COVID-19. The chain employs TRBV28 and TRBJ2-7; unclear D gene. The material sequenced was PBMCs or T cells enriched from blood (not recorded which). CDR3 DNA: TGTGCCAGCAGTTCTCTCGGCGCCCAGGTTACCTACGAGCAGTACTTC. Residues: CASSSLGAQVTYEQYF. The whole variable domain, filled in from reference TRBV28 and TRBJ2-7, reads DVKVTQSSRYLVKRTGEKVFLECVQDMDHENMFWYRQDPGLGLRLIYFSYDVKMKEKGDIPEGYSVSREKKERFSLILESASTNQTSMYLCASSSLGAQVTYEQYFGPGTRLTVT.